Below, one T cell receptor (beta chain) is given with its context. No antigen is known for it. The CDR3 runs to 16 residues. V gave up 3 bases and J gave up 4 bases; unmatched junction bases: 11. CDR1 and CDR2 from the germline V gene are SNHLY and FYNNEI. Data came from immunoSEQ multiplex PCR; TCRdb stores just in-frame clones and leaves some out. Its listing shows 150,000 or so clones. This sample is part of a study of T cell responses to AZD1222 COVID-19 vaccine. Study findings and constraints: Distributed over spike, vaccine-associated CD4 TCRs predominated at 160-218 and 743-854. The sample set comprised mostly white British donors with more females, and clonal diversity was possibly underestimated. Nearly half of spike-specific TCRs reportedly go after variant regions that carry no mutations.

The genes are TRBV2 and TRBJ1-2; TRBD1 aligns across 7 bases. The clonotype was recovered from an adult in good health. Sequences were obtained from peripheral blood. The CDR3 bases are TGTGCCAGCAGTGATGAGGACAGGCCACCTTTCTATGGCTACACCTTC. This codes for CASSDEDRPPFYGYTF.